One TCR beta chain is described in this entry. Its matching antigen is unknown. The sample is drawn from a study of T cell responses to AZD1222 COVID-19 vaccine. Study results and caveats: Donors, mostly white British, included more females; clonal diversity was possibly underestimated.

Profiling relied on immunoSEQ multiplex PCR, and the TCRdb table lists in-frame clones only, not all of them. The sample includes roughly 200,000 clones, just under 95% of them seen just once. V shed 5 bases, J shed 4 bases, and the junction held 4 bases outside the gene matches. This CDR3 is built from 13 residues. The sequences come from peripheral blood, collected 28 days after the second dose of the MenACWY control vaccine. The sequence was obtained from an adult who received the MenACWY meningococcal vaccine as a control. The chain has TRBV12-3 or TRBV12-4 and TRBJ1-1; 7 nucleotides match TRBD1. CDR3 sequence (DNA): TGTGCCAGCAGTCCGCGGACAGGCACTGAAGCTTTCTTT. Its translation is CASSPRTGTEAFF.